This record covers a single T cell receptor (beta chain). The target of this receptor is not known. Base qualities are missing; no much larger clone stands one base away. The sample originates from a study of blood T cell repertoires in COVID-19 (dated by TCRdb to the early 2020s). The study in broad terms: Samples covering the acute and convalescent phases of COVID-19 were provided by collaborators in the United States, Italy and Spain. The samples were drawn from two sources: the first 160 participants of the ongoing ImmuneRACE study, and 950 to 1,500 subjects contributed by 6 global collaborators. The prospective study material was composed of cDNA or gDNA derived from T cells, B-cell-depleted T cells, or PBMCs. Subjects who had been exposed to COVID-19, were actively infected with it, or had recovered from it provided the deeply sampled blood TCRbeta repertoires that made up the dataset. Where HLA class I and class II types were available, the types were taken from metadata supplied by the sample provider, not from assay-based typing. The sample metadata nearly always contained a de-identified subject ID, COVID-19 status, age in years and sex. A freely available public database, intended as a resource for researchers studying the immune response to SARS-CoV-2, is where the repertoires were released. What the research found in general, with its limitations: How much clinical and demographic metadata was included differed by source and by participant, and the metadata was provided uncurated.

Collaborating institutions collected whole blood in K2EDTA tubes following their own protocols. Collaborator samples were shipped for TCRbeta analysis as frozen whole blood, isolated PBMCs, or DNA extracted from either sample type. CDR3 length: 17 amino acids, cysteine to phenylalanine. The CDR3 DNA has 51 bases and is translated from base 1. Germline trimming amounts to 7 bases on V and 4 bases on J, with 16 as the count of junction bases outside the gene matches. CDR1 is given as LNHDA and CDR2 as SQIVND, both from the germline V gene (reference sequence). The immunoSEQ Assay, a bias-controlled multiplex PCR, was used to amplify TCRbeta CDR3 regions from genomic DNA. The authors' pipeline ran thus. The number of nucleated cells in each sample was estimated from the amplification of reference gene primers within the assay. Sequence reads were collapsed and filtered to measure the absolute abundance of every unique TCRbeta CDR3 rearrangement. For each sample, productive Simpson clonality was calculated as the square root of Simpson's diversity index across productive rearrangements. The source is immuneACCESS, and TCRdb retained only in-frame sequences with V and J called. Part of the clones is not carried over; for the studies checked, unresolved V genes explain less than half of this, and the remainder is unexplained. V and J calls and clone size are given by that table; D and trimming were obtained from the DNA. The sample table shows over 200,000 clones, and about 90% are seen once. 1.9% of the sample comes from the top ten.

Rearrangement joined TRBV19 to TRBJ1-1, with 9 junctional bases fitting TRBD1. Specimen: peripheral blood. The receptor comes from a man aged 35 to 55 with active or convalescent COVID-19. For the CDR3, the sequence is CASNDRDRAAAGTEAFF. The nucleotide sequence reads TGTGCCAGTAACGACCGGGACAGGGCCGCCGCGGGCACTGAAGCTTTCTTT.